The rows below give T cell receptor beta chains drawn from one sample of a study of cytomegalovirus exposure and HLA in healthy donors. TCRdb's copy holds only in-frame clones and misses some; the assay was immunoSEQ multiplex PCR. This table has fewer than 85,000 clones, roughly 76% appearing once. Sequenced sample: PBMCs. The source is a male donor in good health and CMV-seropositive. Each CDR3 is given with its conserved first and last residue. A D gene is named only where the DNA matches it firmly. Some rows mark clone size as missing; the rest say once, few, many or name a class of expanded clone.

D gene | clone size | J gene | V gene | CDR3 length | CDR3 protein | CDR3 DNA
NA | NA | TRBJ1-1 | TRBV19 | 15 | CASRLGRDGGTEAFF | TGTGCCAGCCGGCTGGGGAGGGACGGCGGCACTGAAGCTTTCTTT
NA | once | TRBJ1-1 | TRBV7-2 | 13 | CASSSARQRLAFF | TGTGCCAGCAGCTCCGCCCGACAGAGGTTAGCTTTCTTT
NA | NA | TRBJ2-1 | TRBV10-3 | 14 | CAISEGAGDNEQFF | TGTGCCATCAGTGAAGGAGCGGGCGACAATGAGCAGTTCTTC
NA | once | TRBJ2-5 | TRBV6-9 | 15 | CATVWWAEVYETQYF | TGTGCCACCGTTTGGTGGGCAGAAGTTTATGAGACCCAGTACTTC
NA | NA | TRBJ2-5 | TRBV5-5 | 13 | CASRLSGDETQYF | TGTGCCAGCAGGTTGTCTGGAGACGAGACCCAGTACTTC
TRBD2 | once | TRBJ2-7 | TRBV7-9 | 16 | CASSSGLAGGSYEQYF | TGTGCCAGCAGCTCTGGACTAGCGGGAGGTTCCTACGAGCAGTACTTC
NA | NA | TRBJ2-5 | TRBV10-1 | 14 | CASSELQGGETQYF | TGCGCCAGCAGTGAGTTACAGGGCGGAGAGACCCAGTACTTC
NA | NA | TRBJ1-2 | TRBV6-5 | 15 | CASSLMRNQGYGYTF | TGTGCCAGCAGCCTGATGCGGAACCAGGGGTATGGCTACACCTTC
TRBD1 | NA | TRBJ1-5 | TRBV2 | 19 | CASSDGQGARGSINQPQHF | TGTGCCAGCAGTGATGGACAGGGGGCACGGGGTTCCATCAATCAGCCCCAGCATTTT
NA | NA | TRBJ1-2 | TRBV5-5 | 15 | CASSFGTGHNYGYTF | TGTGCCAGCAGCTTTGGCACAGGGCATAACTATGGCTACACCTTC
TRBD2 | NA | TRBJ2-7 | TRBV7-6 | 14 | CASSLFSSGVEQYF | TGTGCCAGCAGCTTATTTTCTAGCGGGGTCGAGCAGTACTTC
TRBD1 | NA | TRBJ2-2 | TRBV7-9 | 16 | CASSFGPQGAAGELFF | TGTGCCAGCAGCTTTGGGCCCCAGGGGGCCGCCGGGGAGCTGTTTTTT
TRBD2 | NA | TRBJ2-3 | TRBV7-3 | 17 | CASRSQAGGRGTDTQYF | TGTGCCAGCAGATCCCAAGCGGGAGGACGAGGCACAGATACGCAGTATTTT
NA | NA | TRBJ1-5 | TRBV19 | 14 | CASSIPYSNQPQHF | TGTGCCAGTAGTATTCCTTATAGCAATCAGCCCCAGCATTTT
TRBD1 | once | TRBJ1-5 | TRBV27 | 15 | CASSPSGQGLLTQHF | TGTGCCAGCAGTCCCTCAGGACAGGGGTTATTGACCCAGCATTTT
TRBD2 | NA | TRBJ2-7 | TRBV18 | 15 | CASSPTLAGVHEQYF | TGTGCCAGCTCACCAACACTAGCGGGAGTCCACGAGCAGTACTTC
TRBD2 | NA | TRBJ2-7 | TRBV7-2 | 16 | CASSLVAAGGRVEQYF | TGTGCCAGCAGCTTAGTTGCAGCGGGGGGGCGAGTTGAGCAGTACTTC
TRBD2 | NA | TRBJ2-6 | TRBV30 | 18 | CAGSFQGLVSSGANVLTF | TGTGCCGGATCATTCCAAGGACTAGTCAGCTCTGGGGCCAACGTCCTGACTTTC
TRBD2 | NA | TRBJ2-7 | TRBV6-5 | 16 | CASSSSGLAGVYEQYF | TGTGCCAGCAGTTCAAGCGGACTAGCGGGCGTTTACGAGCAGTACTTC
TRBD2 | few | TRBJ2-5 | TRBV6-1 | 15 | CASSELAGGQETQYF | TGTGCCAGCAGTGAACTAGCGGGGGGGCAAGAGACCCAGTACTTC
TRBD1 | NA | TRBJ2-1 | TRBV6-6 | 15 | CASSVRDRADNEQFF | TGTGCCAGCAGTGTCCGGGACAGGGCCGACAATGAGCAGTTCTTC
TRBD2 | NA | TRBJ2-5 | TRBV5-6 | 14 | CASSLNSGGTLQYF | TGTGCCAGCAGCTTGAATAGCGGGGGGACACTGCAGTACTTC
TRBD1 | NA | TRBJ1-5 | TRBV7-2 | 14 | CASSKGQGHQPQHF | TGTGCCAGCAGCAAGGGACAGGGCCATCAGCCCCAGCATTTT
NA | once | TRBJ1-5 | TRBV14 | 13 | CASSQAGNQPQHF | TGTGCCAGCAGCCAAGCCGGGAATCAGCCCCAGCATTTT
NA | NA | TRBJ2-7 | TRBV2 | 14 | CASSESFSRPEQYF | TGTGCCAGCAGTGAAAGCTTCAGCAGGCCCGAGCAGTACTTC
NA | few | TRBJ2-5 | TRBV6-4 | 13 | CASSPVRGETQYF | TGTGCCAGCAGCCCCGTCAGGGGAGAGACCCAGTACTTC
TRBD2 | NA | TRBJ2-1 | TRBV9 | 15 | CASSVGGGEYNEQFF | TGTGCCAGCAGCGTGGGCGGGGGGGAGTACAATGAGCAGTTCTTC
TRBD2 | NA | TRBJ2-5 | TRBV30 | 13 | CACSGRGGETQYF | TGTGCCTGTAGCGGGAGGGGGGGAGAGACCCAGTACTTC
NA | NA | TRBJ1-5 | TRBV30 | 15 | CAWSPDSHSNQPQHF | TGTGCCTGGAGCCCGGACAGCCATAGCAATCAGCCCCAGCATTTT
TRBD1 | NA | TRBJ1-4 | TRBV5-1 | 16 | CASNRGTGGRNEKLFF | TGCGCCAGCAACCGGGGGACAGGGGGCAGGAATGAAAAACTGTTTTTT
NA | NA | TRBJ2-7 | TRBV7-2 | 12 | CASSLRGTEQYF | TGTGCCAGCAGCTTAAGGGGGACCGAGCAGTACTTC
NA | NA | TRBJ2-1 | TRBV30 | 13 | CAWSTFEEGEQFF | TGTGCCTGGAGTACCTTTGAAGAGGGTGAGCAGTTCTTC
TRBD1 | NA | TRBJ1-2 | TRBV27 | 12 | CASRGTGTGYTF | TGTGCCAGCAGGGGGACAGGGACCGGCTACACCTTC
TRBD1 | NA | TRBJ2-4 | TRBV18 | 14 | CASSLRDRGNIQYF | TGTGCCAGCTCACTCCGGGACAGGGGGAACATTCAGTACTTC
NA | few | TRBJ1-1 | TRBV9 | 15 | CASSAGAAMNTEAFF | TGTGCCAGCAGCGCAGGGGCCGCCATGAACACTGAAGCTTTCTTT
TRBD1 | NA | TRBJ2-7 | TRBV29-1 | 18 | CSVECYRQGFILGHEQYF | TGCAGCGTTGAATGTTATCGACAGGGGTTTATCCTCGGCCACGAGCAGTACTTC
TRBD2 | NA | TRBJ2-2 | TRBV27 | 15 | CASSLSGRAPGELFF | TGTGCCAGCAGTTTAAGCGGGAGGGCCCCCGGGGAGCTGTTTTTT
TRBD1 | NA | TRBJ2-5 | TRBV5-3 | 17 | CARSLSGTGLWKETQYF | TGTGCCAGAAGCTTGTCCGGGACAGGGCTCTGGAAGGAGACCCAGTACTTC
TRBD2 | NA | TRBJ2-5 | TRBV30 | 13 | CAWERGGLETQYF | TGTGCCTGGGAGCGGGGGGGACTGGAGACCCAGTACTTC
TRBD1 | NA | TRBJ1-1 | TRBV5-4 | 13 | CASSVDRGTEAFF | TGTGCCAGCAGCGTCGACAGGGGGACTGAAGCTTTCTTT
NA | NA | TRBJ1-1 | TRBV9 | 15 | CASSVVQGSGTEAFF | TGTGCCAGCAGCGTAGTTCAGGGGTCGGGCACTGAAGCTTTCTTT
TRBD1 | NA | TRBJ2-7 | TRBV2 | 14 | CASSEQGASYEQYF | TGTGCCAGCAGTGAACAGGGGGCCTCCTACGAGCAGTACTTC
TRBD1 | NA | TRBJ1-6 | TRBV6-6 | 15 | CASSSPGQSNSPLHF | TGTGCCAGCAGTTCACCGGGACAGAGTAATTCACCCCTCCACTTT
NA | NA | TRBJ2-7 | TRBV5-1 | 14 | CASSGRTGIYEQYF | TGCGCCAGCAGCGGACGGACGGGAATCTACGAGCAGTACTTC
TRBD1 | NA | TRBJ1-5 | TRBV4-1 | 17 | CASSQVGQGISNQPQHF | TGCGCCAGCAGCCAAGTTGGACAGGGGATTAGCAATCAGCCCCAGCATTTT
TRBD2 | NA | TRBJ2-1 | TRBV6-6 | 14 | CASSAGGVYNEQFF | TGTGCCAGCAGCGCGGGAGGGGTATACAATGAGCAGTTCTTC
NA | NA | TRBJ2-2 | TRBV7-8 | 14 | CASSSVRNTGELFF | TGTGCCAGCAGCTCGGTCCGTAACACCGGGGAGCTGTTTTTT
NA | NA | TRBJ2-3 | TRBV6-1 | 15 | CASSDSPRPTDTQYF | TGTGCCAGCAGTGACTCCCCGAGGCCCACAGATACGCAGTATTTT
TRBD1 | NA | TRBJ1-2 | TRBV5-4 | 14 | CASSLRGGGYGYTF | TGTGCCAGCAGCTTGAGAGGGGGCGGCTATGGCTACACCTTC
NA | NA | TRBJ1-1 | TRBV7-3 | 12 | CASSLSGTEAFF | TGTGCCAGCAGCTTATCGGGCACTGAAGCTTTCTTT
TRBD1 | once | TRBJ1-5 | TRBV19 | 13 | CASRGQVGQPQHF | TGTGCCAGTAGAGGACAGGTTGGTCAGCCCCAGCATTTT
TRBD2 | NA | TRBJ2-1 | TRBV7-3 | 12 | CASSNSGLSLFF | TGTGCCAGCAGCAACTCGGGACTATCGTTATTCTTC
TRBD2 | NA | TRBJ2-3 | TRBV4-2 | 17 | CASSQESGTSASDTQYF | TGTGCCAGCAGCCAAGAGTCGGGGACTAGCGCCTCAGATACGCAGTATTTT
TRBD1 | NA | TRBJ1-2 | TRBV15 | 13 | CATGDRGPYGYTF | TGTGCCACCGGGGACAGGGGGCCCTATGGCTACACCTTC
TRBD2 | once | TRBJ2-7 | TRBV5-6 | 11 | CASSWGGEQYF | TGTGCCAGCAGCTGGGGGGGAGAGCAGTACTTC
NA | few | TRBJ2-6 | TRBV28 | 18 | CASNKRQGKGAGANVLTF | TGTGCCAGCAATAAGCGGCAGGGGAAAGGAGCTGGGGCCAACGTCCTGACTTTC
NA | NA | TRBJ2-3 | TRBV2 | 13 | CASSSTGSNTQYF | TGTGCCAGCAGTTCCACAGGGTCTAATACGCAGTATTTT
TRBD1 | once | TRBJ1-6 | TRBV28 | 15 | CASTEGDRDHSPLHF | TGTGCCAGCACCGAAGGGGACAGGGATCATTCACCCCTCCACTTT
TRBD1 | NA | TRBJ2-1 | TRBV18 | 15 | CASSIGTGEYNEQFF | TGTGCCAGCTCAATTGGGACAGGGGAATACAATGAGCAGTTCTTC